These 13 T cell receptor beta chains came from one sample sequenced in a study of T cell responses to AZD1222 COVID-19 vaccine. Produced via immunoSEQ multiplex PCR; TCRdb's table is partial and in-frame only. Counted here are 200,000 or so clones, around 90% occurring once; the ten biggest clones make up around 5.8%. The sample here was peripheral blood, taken on day 0 of AZD1222 vaccination. Every receptor here comes from an adult in good health.

The V call is TRBV30, the J call TRBJ1-3; the match to TRBD1 covers 8 bases. The V and J ends lost 0 bases and 5 bases, in that order; junction bases with no gene match: 3. The CDR3 length is 14 residues. In germline, CDR1 is GTSNPN, CDR2 SVGIG (reference sequence). The CDR3 bases are TGTGCCTGGAGTGTAGTCAGGGGGCGAAACACCATATATTTT. Translation: CAWSVVRGRNTIYF.

J is TRBJ1-6 and V is TRBV27; TRBD1 agrees at 9 bases. CDR3 length: 14 amino acids. Germline lookup yields CDR1 MNHEY and CDR2 SMNVEV (reference sequence). J was trimmed by 6 bases and V by 4 bases; bases with no gene match: 1. The CDR3 region has the DNA TGTGCCAGCAGTTCGGACAGGGGTAATTCACCCCTCCACTTT. Protein: CASSSDRGNSPLHF.

The rearrangement uses TRBV14 and TRBJ1-6; the D gene is possibly TRBD1 (5 bases). Germline V gene data show CDR1 as SGHDN and CDR2 as FVKESK. The CDR3 length is 18 residues. The V end was cut by 1 base, the J end by 2 bases, with 15 bases between. Here the CDR3 reads CASSQGEGRGAYNSPLHF. The CDR3 region has the DNA TGTGCCAGCAGCCAAGGGGAGGGGAGGGGCGCCTATAATTCACCCCTCCACTTT.

The J gene is TRBJ2-1, the V gene TRBV9, with no clear D. From germline, CDR1 is SGDLS and CDR2 YYNGEE. The CDR3 has 11 amino acids. Trimming took off 7 bases at V and 10 bases at J, with 12 bases between the two ends. CDR3 protein: CASSGSAEQFF. The CDR3 DNA reads as TGTGCCAGCTCGGGTTCGGCGGAGCAGTTCTTC.

This chain joins TRBV3-1 (or the pseudogene TRBV3-2) and TRBJ1-5; 7 nucleotides line up with TRBD1. Germline-derived CDR1 and CDR2 are LGHDT and YNNKEL (reference sequence). J lost 2 bases, V lost 0 bases, and 7 bases had no gene match. The CDR3 is 17 residues long. The DNA for the CDR3 is TGTGCCAGCAGCCAAGATACCGGGACAGAGGGCAATCAGCCCCAGCATTTT. Translated: CASSQDTGTEGNQPQHF.

The chain is built from TRBV9 and TRBJ1-4, with unresolved D. The CDR3 has 17 residues. V was shortened by 0 bases and J by 3 bases, with 15 bases between the two germline ends. Germline V gene lookup returns CDR1 SGDLS and CDR2 YYNGEE. As DNA, the CDR3 is TGTGCCAGCAGCGTAGGGGCCCAGGAGGGTTCTAATGAAAAACTGTTTTTT. Protein product: CASSVGAQEGSNEKLFF. Variable domain in full (rest from reference TRBV9 and TRBJ1-4): DSGVTQTPKHLITATGQRVTLRCSPRSGDLSVYWYQQSLDQGLQFLIQYYNGEERAKGNILERFSAQQFPDLHSELNLSSLELGDSALYFCASSVGAQEGSNEKLFFGSGTQLSVL.

The V gene is TRBV2, the J gene TRBJ1-6; the D gene is possibly TRBD1 (5 bases). The germline V and J ends were trimmed by 2 bases and 3 bases, with 11 bases remaining between them. The V gene's germline CDR1 is SNHLY and CDR2 FYNNEI. The CDR3 runs 16 residues. The CDR3 protein is CASSEMGVSYNSPLHF. CDR3 nucleotide sequence: TGTGCCAGCAGTGAAATGGGGGTAAGCTATAATTCACCCCTCCACTTT.

The chain carries TRBV11-2 and TRBJ2-1; maybe TRBD2 (6 bases). The germline V and J ends were trimmed by 2 bases and 5 bases, with 19 bases remaining between them. Germline V gene data show CDR1 as SGHAT and CDR2 as FQNNGV. The CDR3 has 17 amino acids. In DNA form, the CDR3 reads TGTGCCAGCAGCTTATCCGTCGGACTACTAACTAACAATGAGCAGTTCTTC. It is translated as CASSLSVGLLTNNEQFF. The whole variable domain, remainder taken from reference TRBV11-2 and TRBJ2-1, is EAGVAQSPRYKIIEKRQSVAFWCNPISGHATLYWYQQILGQGPKLLIQFQNNGVVDDSQLPKDRFSAERLKGVDSTLKIQPAKLEDSAVYLCASSLSVGLLTNNEQFFGPGTRLTVL.

V gene TRBV5-6 combines with J gene TRBJ1-5; weak D call: TRBD1 (5 bases). This CDR3 is 16 amino acids long. Germline assignment: CDR1 SGHDT and CDR2 YYEEEE. V was trimmed by 0 bases and J by 1 base, leaving 11 bases between them. The CDR3 bases are TGTGCCAGCAGCTTGGGAGGTCGGGGGAGCAATCAGCCCCAGCATTTT. It translates to CASSLGGRGSNQPQHF.

The chain is built from TRBV28 and TRBJ1-5; 7 bases are shared with TRBD1. Germline-derived CDR1 and CDR2 are MDHEN and SYDVKM. The CDR3 extends over 16 amino acids. V shed 4 bases and J 2 bases; nucleotides not matched to a gene: 8. CDR3 residues: CASSSPQGFGNQPQHF. The CDR3 region has the DNA TGTGCCAGCAGTTCCCCACAGGGGTTTGGCAATCAGCCCCAGCATTTT.

This clone was counted only a few times. The chain has TRBV19 and TRBJ1-2; D may be TRBD1 (5 bases). V lost 0 bases to trimming and J lost 4 bases, with 12 bases between them. This CDR3 is 15 amino acids long. Germline values: CDR1 LNHDA, CDR2 SQIVND (reference sequence). The CDR3 is CASSIDILGAYGYTF. CDR3 in DNA: TGTGCCAGTAGTATAGATATCCTAGGGGCCTATGGCTACACCTTC.

The rearrangement uses TRBV4-2 and TRBJ1-6; unclear D gene. Between the trimmed V and J ends, which lost 1 base and 6 bases, there was a span of 10 bases. Germline CDR1 LGHNA, CDR2 YNFKEQ. CDR3 length: 15 amino acids. The CDR3 loop is CASSQGLGSNSPLHF. The CDR3 DNA follows: TGTGCCAGCAGCCAAGGTCTAGGGTCTAATTCACCCCTCCACTTT.

This chain joins TRBV28 and TRBJ1-4, with D uncertain. The germline V and J ends were trimmed by 4 bases and 7 bases, with 22 bases remaining between them. The CDR3 has 17 amino acids. Per the germline V gene, CDR1 is MDHEN and CDR2 is SYDVKM. CDR3 loop: CASSSVVGSGRVEKLFF. The CDR3 DNA reads as TGTGCCAGCAGTTCCGTTGTAGGGTCGGGGAGGGTTGAAAAACTGTTTTTT.